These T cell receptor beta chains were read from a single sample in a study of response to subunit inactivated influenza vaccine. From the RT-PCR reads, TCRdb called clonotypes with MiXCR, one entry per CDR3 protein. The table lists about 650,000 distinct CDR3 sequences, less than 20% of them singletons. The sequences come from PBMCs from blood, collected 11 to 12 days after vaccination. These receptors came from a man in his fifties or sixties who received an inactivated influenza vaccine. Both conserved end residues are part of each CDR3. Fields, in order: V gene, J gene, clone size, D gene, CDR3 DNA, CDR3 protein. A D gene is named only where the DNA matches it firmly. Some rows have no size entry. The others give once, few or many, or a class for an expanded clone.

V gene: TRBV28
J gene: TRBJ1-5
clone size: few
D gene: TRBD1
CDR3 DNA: TGTGCCAGCATCACAGGGGGCATCAATCAGCCCCAGCATTTT
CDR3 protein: CASITGGINQPQHF

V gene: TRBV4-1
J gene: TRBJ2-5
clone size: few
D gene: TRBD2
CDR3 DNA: TGCGCCAGCAGCCAAGCCTCTGGGGTAGCGGGAGAAGAGACCCAGTACTTC
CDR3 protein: CASSQASGVAGEETQYF

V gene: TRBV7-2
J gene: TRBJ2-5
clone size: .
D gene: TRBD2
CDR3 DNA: TGTGCCAGCAGCGAGACTAGCGGGAGAGAGACCCAGTACTTC
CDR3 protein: CASSETSGRETQYF

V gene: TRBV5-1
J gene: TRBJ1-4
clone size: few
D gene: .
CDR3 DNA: TGCGCCAGCAGCTTATTCGGGCGACCGAATGAAAAACTGTTTTTT
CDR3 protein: CASSLFGRPNEKLFF

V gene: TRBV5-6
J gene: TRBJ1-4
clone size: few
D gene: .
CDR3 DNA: TGTGCCAGCAGTCGCCTGACAGGCCCGACTAATGAAAAACTGTTTTTT
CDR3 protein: CASSRLTGPTNEKLFF

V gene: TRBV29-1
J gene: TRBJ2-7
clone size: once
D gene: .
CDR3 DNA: TGCAGCGCTCTGACGCAAGCCTACGAGCAGTACTTC
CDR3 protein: CSALTQAYEQYF

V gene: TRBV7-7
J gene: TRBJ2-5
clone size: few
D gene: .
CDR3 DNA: TGTGCTAGCAGCCCTCCGGACCAAGAGACCCAGTACTTC
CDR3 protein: CASSPPDQETQYF

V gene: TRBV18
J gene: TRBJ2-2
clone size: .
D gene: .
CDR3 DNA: TGTGCCAGCTCACCGCGGATCAGCACAGGGAACACCGGGGAGCTGTTTTTT
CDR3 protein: CASSPRISTGNTGELFF

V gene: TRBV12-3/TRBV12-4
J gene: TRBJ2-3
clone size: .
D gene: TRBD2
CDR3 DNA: TGTGCCAGCAGTCCTACTAGCGGCGTGGCAGATACGCAGTATTTT
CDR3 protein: CASSPTSGVADTQYF

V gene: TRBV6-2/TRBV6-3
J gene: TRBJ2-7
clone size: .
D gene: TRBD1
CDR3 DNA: TGTGCCAGCAGTTGGGACAGGGGAAACTACGAGCAGTACTTC
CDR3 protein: CASSWDRGNYEQYF

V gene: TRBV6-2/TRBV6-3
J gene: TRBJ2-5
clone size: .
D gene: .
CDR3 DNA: TGTGCCAGCAGTTTACTCCAACAGCTACTCCAAGAGACCCAGTACTTC
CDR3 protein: CASSLLQQLLQETQYF

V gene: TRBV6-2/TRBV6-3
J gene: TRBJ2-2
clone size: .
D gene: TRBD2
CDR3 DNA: TGTGCCAGCAGTAGAGAAATAGCGGGGGGGCCTTTGGCCATCACGACCGGGGAGCTGTTTTTT
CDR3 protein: CASSREIAGGPLAITTGELFF

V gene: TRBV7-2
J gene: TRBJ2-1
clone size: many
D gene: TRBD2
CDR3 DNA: TGTGCCAGCACCCTAATGACTAGCGGGTTTTACAATGAGCAGTTCTTC
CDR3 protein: CASTLMTSGFYNEQFF

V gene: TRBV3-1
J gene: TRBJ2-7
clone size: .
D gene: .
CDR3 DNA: TGTGCCAGCAGCCAAGAATTAGGCTACGAGCAGTACTTC
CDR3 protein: CASSQELGYEQYF

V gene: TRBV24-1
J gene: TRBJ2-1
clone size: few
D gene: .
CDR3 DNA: TGTGCCACCAGTGATCAGGGGAGGCATGAGCAGTTCTTC
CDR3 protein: CATSDQGRHEQFF

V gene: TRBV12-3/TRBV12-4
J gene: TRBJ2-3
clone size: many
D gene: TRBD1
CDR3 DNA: TGTGCCAGCAGTTTTGGCCAGGGGGCCCCAATGCATACGCAGTATTTT
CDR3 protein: CASSFGQGAPMHTQYF

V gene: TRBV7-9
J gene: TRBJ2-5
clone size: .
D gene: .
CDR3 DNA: TGTGCCAGCAGACCCTTTCGGGAGCGGGAAGAGACCCAGTACTTC
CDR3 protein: CASRPFREREETQYF

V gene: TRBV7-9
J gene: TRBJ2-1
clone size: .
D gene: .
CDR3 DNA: TGTGCCAGCAGCTTAGCGTCGTGGACACGTTTCAATGAGCAGTTCTTC
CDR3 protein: CASSLASWTRFNEQFF

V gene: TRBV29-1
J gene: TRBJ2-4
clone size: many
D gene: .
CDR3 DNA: TGCAGCGTTGATTTAGGCAAAAACATTCAGTACTTC
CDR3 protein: CSVDLGKNIQYF

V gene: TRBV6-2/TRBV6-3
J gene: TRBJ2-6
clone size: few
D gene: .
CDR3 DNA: TGTGCCAGCAGTCACGGGGGCATAACCGGGGCCAACGTCCTGACTTTC
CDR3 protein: CASSHGGITGANVLTF

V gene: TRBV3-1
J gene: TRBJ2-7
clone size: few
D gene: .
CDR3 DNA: TGTGCCAGCAGCCAAGAACCAGGGCCGGTAGTCCACGAGCAGTACTTC
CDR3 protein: CASSQEPGPVVHEQYF

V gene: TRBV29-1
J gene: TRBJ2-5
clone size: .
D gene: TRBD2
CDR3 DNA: TGCAGCGTTGAAGACTGGTCTAGCGGGCCCCAAGAGACCCAGTACTTC
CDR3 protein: CSVEDWSSGPQETQYF

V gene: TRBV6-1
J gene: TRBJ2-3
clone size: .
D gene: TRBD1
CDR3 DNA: TGTGCCAGCAGTAAGCTTTGGACAGGGCTCGTAGATACGCAGTATTTT
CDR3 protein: CASSKLWTGLVDTQYF

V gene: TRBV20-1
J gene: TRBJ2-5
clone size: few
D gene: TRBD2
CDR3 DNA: TGCAGTGCTGACGGATTGGCGGGAGGGAGAGAGACCCAGTACTTC
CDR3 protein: CSADGLAGGRETQYF

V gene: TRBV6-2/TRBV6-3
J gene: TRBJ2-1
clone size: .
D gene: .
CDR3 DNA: TGTGCCAGCAGATTCCGAGACACCGAGCACAATGAGCAGTTCTTC
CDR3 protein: CASRFRDTEHNEQFF

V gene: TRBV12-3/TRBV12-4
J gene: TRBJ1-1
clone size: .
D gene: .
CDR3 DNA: TGTGCCAGCAGTTGGAACCAGGGGCGGACTGAAGCTTTCTTT
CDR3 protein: CASSWNQGRTEAFF

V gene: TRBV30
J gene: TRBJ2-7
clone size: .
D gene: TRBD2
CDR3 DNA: TGTGCCTGGAGTGGACTAGCGGGAGTTTACGAGCAGTACTTC
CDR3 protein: CAWSGLAGVYEQYF

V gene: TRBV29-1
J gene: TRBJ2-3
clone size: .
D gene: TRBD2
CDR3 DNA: TGCAGCGTTGATTCAGCGGGAGTGTTAAGCACAGATACGCAGTATTTT
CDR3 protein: CSVDSAGVLSTDTQYF

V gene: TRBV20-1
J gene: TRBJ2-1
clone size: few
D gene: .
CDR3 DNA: TGCAGTGCTAGAGAACGTCATCCCAACTACAATGAGCAGTTCTTC
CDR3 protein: CSARERHPNYNEQFF

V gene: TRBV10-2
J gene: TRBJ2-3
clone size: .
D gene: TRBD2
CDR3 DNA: TGCGCCAGCAGCGACTCTAGCGGGGGAGCTACCACAGATACGCAGTATTTT
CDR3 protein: CASSDSSGGATTDTQYF

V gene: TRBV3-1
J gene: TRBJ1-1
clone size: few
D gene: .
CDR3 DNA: TGTGCCAGCAGCCAGGGGAGGGTTGTAGCTTTCTTT
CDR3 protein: CASSQGRVVAFF

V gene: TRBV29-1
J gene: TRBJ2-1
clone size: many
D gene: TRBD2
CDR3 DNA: TGCAGCGTCCGCCAGACTAGCATCCATGAGCAGTTCTTC
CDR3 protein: CSVRQTSIHEQFF

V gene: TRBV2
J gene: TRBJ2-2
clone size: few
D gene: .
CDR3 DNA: TGTGCCAGCAGAAGGACACCGGACACCGGGGAGCTGTTTTTT
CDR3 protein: CASRRTPDTGELFF

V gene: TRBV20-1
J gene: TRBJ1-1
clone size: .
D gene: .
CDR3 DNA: TGCAGTGCGGCCCCGGGGGCGGGTGACACTGAAGCTTTCTTT
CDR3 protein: CSAAPGAGDTEAFF

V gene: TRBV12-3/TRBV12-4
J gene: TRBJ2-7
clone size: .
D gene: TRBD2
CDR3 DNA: TGTGCCAGCAGCCGAAGCGGGAGACTATACGAGCAGTACTTC
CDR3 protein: CASSRSGRLYEQYF

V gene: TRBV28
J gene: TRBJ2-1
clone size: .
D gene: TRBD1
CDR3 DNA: TGTGCCAGCAGTTCCCTACCAGGGGGCGGGTATGAGCAGTTCTTC
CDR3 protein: CASSSLPGGGYEQFF

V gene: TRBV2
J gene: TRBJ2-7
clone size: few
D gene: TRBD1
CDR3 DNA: TGTGCCAGCAGGGCGCCGGGACAGGGGGCGGGTGAGCAGTACTTC
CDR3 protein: CASRAPGQGAGEQYF